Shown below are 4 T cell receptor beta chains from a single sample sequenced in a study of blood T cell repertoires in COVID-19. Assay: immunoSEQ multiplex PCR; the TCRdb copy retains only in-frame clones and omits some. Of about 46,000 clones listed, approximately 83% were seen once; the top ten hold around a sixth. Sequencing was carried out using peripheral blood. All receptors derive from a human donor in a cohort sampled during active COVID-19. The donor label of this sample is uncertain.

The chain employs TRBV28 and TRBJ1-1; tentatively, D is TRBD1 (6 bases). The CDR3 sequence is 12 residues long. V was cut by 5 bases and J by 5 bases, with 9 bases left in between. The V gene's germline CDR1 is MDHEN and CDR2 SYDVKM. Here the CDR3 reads CASSPGVTEAFF. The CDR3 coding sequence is TGTGCCAGCAGTCCAGGGGTAACTGAAGCTTTCTTT.

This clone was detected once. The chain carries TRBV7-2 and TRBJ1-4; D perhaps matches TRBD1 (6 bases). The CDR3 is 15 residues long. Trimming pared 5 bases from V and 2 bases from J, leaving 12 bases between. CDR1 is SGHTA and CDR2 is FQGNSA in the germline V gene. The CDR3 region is CASSRDQGTNEKLFF. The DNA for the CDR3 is TGTGCCAGCAGCCGGGATCAGGGGACTAATGAAAAACTGTTTTTT.

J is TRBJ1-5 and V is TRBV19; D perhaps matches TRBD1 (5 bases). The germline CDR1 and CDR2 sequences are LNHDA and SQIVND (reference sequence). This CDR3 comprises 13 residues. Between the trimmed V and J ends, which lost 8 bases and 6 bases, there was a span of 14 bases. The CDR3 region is CASGGTVSQPQHF. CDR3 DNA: TGTGCCAGTGGAGGGACCGTGTCTCAGCCCCAGCATTTT.

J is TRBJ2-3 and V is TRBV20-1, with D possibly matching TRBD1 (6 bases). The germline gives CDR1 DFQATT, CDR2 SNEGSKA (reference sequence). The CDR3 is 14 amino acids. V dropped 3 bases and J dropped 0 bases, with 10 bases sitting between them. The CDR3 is CSASGRGSTDTQYF. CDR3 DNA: TGCAGTGCTAGTGGCAGGGGTAGCACAGATACGCAGTATTTT.